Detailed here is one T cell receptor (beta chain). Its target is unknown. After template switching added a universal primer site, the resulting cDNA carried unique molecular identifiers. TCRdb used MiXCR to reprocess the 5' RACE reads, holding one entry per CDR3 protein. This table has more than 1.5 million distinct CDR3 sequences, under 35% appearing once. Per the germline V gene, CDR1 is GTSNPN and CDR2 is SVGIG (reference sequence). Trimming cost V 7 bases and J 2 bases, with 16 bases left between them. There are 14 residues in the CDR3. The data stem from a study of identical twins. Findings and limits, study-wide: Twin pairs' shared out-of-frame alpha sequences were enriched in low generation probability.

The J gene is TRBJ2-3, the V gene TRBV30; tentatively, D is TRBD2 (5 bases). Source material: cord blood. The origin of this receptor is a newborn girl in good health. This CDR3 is CASDPGFSTDTQYF. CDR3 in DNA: TGTGCCTCAGACCCGGGGTTTTCCACAGATACGCAGTATTTT.